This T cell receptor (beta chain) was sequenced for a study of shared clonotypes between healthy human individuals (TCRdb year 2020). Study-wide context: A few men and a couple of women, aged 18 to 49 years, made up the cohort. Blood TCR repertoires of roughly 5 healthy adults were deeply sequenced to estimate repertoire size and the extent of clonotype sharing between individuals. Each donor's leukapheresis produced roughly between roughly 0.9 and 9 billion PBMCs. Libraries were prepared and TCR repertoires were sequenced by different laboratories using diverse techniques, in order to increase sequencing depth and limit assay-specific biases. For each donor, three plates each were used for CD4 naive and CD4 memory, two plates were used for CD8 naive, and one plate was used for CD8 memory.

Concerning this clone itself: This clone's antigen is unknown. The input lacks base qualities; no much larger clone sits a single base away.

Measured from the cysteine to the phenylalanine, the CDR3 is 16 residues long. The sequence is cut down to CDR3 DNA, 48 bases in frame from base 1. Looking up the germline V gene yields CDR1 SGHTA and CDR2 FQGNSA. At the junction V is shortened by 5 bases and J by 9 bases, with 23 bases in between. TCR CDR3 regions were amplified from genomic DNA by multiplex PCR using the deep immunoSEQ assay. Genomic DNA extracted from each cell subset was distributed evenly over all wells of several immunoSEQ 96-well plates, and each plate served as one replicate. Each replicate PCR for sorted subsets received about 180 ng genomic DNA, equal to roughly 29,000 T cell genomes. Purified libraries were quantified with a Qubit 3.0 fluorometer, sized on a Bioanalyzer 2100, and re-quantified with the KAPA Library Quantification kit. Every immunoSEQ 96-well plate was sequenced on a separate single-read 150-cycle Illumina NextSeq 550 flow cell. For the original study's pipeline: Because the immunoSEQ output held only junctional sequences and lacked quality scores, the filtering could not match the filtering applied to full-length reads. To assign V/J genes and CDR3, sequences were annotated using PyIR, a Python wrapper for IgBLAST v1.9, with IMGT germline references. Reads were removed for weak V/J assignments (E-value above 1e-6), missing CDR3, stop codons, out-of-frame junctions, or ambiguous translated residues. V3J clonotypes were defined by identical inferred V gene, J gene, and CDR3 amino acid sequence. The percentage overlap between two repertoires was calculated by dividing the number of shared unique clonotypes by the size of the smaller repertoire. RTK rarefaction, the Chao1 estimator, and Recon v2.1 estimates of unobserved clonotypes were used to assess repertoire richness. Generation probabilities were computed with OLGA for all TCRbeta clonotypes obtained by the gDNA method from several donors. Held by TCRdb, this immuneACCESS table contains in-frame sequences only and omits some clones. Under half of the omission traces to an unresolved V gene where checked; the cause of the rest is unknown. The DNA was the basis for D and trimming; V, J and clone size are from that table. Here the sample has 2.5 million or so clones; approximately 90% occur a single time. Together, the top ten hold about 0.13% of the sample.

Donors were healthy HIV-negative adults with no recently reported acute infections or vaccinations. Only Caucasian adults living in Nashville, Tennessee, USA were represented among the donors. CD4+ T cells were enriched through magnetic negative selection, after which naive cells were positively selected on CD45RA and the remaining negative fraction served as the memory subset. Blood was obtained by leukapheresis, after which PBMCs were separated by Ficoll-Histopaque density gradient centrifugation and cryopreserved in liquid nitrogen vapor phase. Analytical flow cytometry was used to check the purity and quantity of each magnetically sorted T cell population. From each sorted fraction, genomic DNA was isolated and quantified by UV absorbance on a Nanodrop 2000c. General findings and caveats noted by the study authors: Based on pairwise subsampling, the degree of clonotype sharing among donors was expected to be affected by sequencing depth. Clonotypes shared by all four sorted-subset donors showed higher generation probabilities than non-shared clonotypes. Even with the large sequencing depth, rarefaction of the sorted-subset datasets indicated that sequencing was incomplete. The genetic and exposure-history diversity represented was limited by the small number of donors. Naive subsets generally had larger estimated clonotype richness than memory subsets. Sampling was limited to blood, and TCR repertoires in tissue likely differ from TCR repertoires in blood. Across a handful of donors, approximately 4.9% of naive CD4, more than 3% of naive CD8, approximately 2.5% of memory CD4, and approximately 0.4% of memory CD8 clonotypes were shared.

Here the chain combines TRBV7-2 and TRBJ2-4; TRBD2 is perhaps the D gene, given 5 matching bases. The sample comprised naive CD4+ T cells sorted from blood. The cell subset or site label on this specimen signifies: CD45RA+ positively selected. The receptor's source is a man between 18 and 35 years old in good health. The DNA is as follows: TGTGCCAGCAGCCCCGGGATCGGGCCGGGCTTGCTCATTCAGTACTTC. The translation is CASSPGIGPGLLIQYF.